A single T cell receptor (beta chain) is shown here with its context. No antigen is known for it. The sample belongs to a study of monozygotic twins with cystic fibrosis. Overall study findings and caveats: Unrelated CF individuals shared fewer identical clonotypes than monozygotic CF twins.

Profiled with immunoSEQ multiplex PCR; TCRdb holds only in-frame clones, not every one. This sample has just under 20,000 clones, with 75% to 95% found just once. CDR3 length equals 14 residues. Trimming took off 7 bases at V and 0 bases at J, with 12 bases between the two ends. The germline V gene has CDR1 MDHEN and CDR2 SYDVKM. The TCR sequence derives from a girl aged 2 to 9 with cystic fibrosis. The chain combines TRBV28 with TRBJ1-1; D gene uncertain. The sequenced sample was blood. The CDR3 sequence is CASTEHGLNTEAFF. The CDR3, as DNA: TGTGCCAGCACCGAACATGGACTGAACACTGAAGCTTTCTTT. The full variable domain, in which reference TRBV28 and TRBJ1-1 provide the parts outside the CDR3, is DVKVTQSSRYLVKRTGEKVFLECVQDMDHENMFWYRQDPGLGLRLIYFSYDVKMKEKGDIPEGYSVSREKKERFSLILESASTNQTSMYLCASTEHGLNTEAFFGQGTRLTVV.